This TCR beta chain was found in a study of blood T cells in healthy people across ages. Study findings and constraints: Comparison with aged donors showed that long-lived donors had more naive CD4+ cells and higher diversity. Roughly linear declines in TCR beta diversity per million T cells occurred with age.

Together with a sample-barcoded 5' primer, a J-beta primer mix was included in a second PCR lasting about 7 to 12 cycles. All samples yielded 2.5 million or more CDR3-containing paired-end reads. TCRdb re-called the 5' RACE reads with MiXCR, one entry per CDR3 protein. The sample includes around 1.5 million distinct CDR3 sequences, roughly 60% of them seen just once. For this clonotype: Antigen unknown.

The CDR3 loop spans 13 amino acids. V shed 6 bases, J shed 4 bases, and the junction held 8 bases outside the gene matches. Germline V gives CDR1 SQVTM, CDR2 ANQGSEA. The source material was blood. The receptor was isolated from a man between 18 and 35 years old in good health. The V gene is TRBV29-1, the J gene TRBJ2-5; 7 bases are shared with TRBD2. The CDR3 DNA is TGCAGCGTGGTAGGTGGCGGGGGAGAGACCCAGTACTTC. It is translated as CSVVGGGGETQYF.